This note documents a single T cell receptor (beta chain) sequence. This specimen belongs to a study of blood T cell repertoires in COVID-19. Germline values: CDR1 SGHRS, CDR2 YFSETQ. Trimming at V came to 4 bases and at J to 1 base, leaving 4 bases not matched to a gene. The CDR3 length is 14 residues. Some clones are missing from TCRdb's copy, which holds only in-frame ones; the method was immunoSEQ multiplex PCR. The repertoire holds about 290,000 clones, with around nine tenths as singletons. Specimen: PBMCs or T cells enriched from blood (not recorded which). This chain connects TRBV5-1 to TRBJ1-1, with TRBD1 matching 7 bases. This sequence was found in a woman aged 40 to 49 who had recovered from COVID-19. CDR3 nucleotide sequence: TGCGCCAGCAGCATTCGGACAGGGAACACTGAAGCTTTCTTT. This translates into CASSIRTGNTEAFF.